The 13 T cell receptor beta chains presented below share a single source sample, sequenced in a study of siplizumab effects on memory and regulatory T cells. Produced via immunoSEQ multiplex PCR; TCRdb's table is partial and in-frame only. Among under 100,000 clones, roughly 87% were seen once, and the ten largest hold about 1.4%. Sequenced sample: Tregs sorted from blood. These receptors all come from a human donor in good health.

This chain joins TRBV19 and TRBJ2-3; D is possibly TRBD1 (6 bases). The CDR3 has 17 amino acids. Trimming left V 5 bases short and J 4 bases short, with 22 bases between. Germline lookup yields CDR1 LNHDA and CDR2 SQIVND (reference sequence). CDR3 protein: CASSSRQQGLRADTQYF. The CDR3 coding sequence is TGTGCCAGTAGTTCTCGACAACAGGGATTAAGGGCAGATACGCAGTATTTT. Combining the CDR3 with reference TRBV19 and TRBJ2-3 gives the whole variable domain DGGITQSPKYLFRKEGQNVTLSCEQNLNHDAMYWYRQDPGQGLRLIYYSQIVNDFQKGDIAEGYSVSREKKESFPLTVTSAQKNPTAFYLCASSSRQQGLRADTQYFGPGTRLTVL.

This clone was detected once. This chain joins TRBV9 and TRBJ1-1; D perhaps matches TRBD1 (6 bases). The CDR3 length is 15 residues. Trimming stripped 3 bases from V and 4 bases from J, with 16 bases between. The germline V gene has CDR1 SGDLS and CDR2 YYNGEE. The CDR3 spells CASSGLTGSGTEAFF. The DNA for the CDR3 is TGTGCCAGCAGCGGCCTTACAGGGAGCGGCACTGAAGCTTTCTTT.

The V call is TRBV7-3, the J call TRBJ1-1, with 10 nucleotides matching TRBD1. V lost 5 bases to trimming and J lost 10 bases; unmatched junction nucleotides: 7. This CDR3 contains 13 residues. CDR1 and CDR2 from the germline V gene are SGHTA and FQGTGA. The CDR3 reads CASSPDRGQVAFF. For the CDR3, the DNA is TGTGCCAGCAGCCCCGACAGGGGGCAAGTAGCTTTCTTT.

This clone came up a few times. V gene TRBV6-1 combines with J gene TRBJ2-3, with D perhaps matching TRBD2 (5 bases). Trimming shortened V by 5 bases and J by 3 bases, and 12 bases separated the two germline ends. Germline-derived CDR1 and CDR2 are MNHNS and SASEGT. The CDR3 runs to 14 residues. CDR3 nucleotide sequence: TGTGCCAGCAGTCAGTGGACTGGGACAGATACGCAGTATTTT. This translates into CASSQWTGTDTQYF.

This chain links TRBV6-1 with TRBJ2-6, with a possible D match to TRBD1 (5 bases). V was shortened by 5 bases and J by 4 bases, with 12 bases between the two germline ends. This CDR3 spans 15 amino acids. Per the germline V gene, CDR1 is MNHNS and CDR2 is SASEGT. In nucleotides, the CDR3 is TGTGCCAGCAGTATTGGACATTCGGGGGCCAACGTCCTGACTTTC. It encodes CASSIGHSGANVLTF.

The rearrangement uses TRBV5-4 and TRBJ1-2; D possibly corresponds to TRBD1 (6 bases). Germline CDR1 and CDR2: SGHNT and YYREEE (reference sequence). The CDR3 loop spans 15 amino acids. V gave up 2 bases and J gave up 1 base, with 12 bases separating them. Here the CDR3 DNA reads TGTGCCAGCAGCTTCGGACAGCCCATTAACTATGGCTACACCTTC. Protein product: CASSFGQPINYGYTF.

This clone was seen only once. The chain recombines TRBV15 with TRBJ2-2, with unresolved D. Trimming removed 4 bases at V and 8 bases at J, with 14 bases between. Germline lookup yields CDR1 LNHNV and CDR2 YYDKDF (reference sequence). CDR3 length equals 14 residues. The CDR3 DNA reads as TGTGCCACCAGCATCCCCGACATCCGAGGGGAGCTGTTTTTT. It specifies CATSIPDIRGELFF. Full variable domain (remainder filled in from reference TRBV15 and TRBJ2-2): DAMVIQNPRYQVTQFGKPVTLSCSQTLNHNVMYWYQQKSSQAPKLLFHYYDKDFNNEADTPDNFQSRRPNTSFCFLDIRSPGLGDTAMYLCATSIPDIRGELFFGEGSRLTVL.

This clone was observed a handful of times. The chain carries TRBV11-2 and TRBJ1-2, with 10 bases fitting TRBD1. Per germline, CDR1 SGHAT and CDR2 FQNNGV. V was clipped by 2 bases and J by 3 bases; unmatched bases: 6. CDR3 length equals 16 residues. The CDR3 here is CASSLFAGTGDYGYTF. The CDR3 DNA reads TGTGCCAGCAGCTTATTTGCTGGGACAGGGGACTATGGCTACACCTTC. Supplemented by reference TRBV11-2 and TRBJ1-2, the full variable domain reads EAGVAQSPRYKIIEKRQSVAFWCNPISGHATLYWYQQILGQGPKLLIQFQNNGVVDDSQLPKDRFSAERLKGVDSTLKIQPAKLEDSAVYLCASSLFAGTGDYGYTFGSGTRLTVV.

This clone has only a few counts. The CDR3 coding sequence is TGTGCCACCCAGGGGGGACTGGATTCACCCCTCCACTTT. Its protein is CATQGGLDSPLHF. The chain combines TRBV6-5 with TRBJ1-6, with 7 bases that match TRBD1. This CDR3 spans 13 amino acids. Germline values: CDR1 MNHEY, CDR2 SVGAGI. V lost 10 bases and J lost 8; bases outside the gene matches: 8.

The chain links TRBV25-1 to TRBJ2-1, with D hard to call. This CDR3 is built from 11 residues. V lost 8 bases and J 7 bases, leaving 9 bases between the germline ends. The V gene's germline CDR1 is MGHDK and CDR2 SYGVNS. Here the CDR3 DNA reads TGTGCCAGCGGTACGCCGAATGAGCAGTTCTTC. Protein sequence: CASGTPNEQFF.

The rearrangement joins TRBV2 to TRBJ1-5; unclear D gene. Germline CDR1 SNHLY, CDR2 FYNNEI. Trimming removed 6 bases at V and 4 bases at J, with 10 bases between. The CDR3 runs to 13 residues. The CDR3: CASRTHGNQPQHF. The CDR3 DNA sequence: TGTGCCAGCAGAACACACGGTAATCAGCCCCAGCATTTT.

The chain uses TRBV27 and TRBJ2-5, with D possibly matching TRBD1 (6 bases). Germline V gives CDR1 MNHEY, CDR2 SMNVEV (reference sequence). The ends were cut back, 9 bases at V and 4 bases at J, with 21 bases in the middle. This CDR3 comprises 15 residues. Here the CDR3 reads CASNHDGRGPETQYF. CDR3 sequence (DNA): TGTGCCAGTAACCACGACGGCAGGGGCCCAGAGACCCAGTACTTC.

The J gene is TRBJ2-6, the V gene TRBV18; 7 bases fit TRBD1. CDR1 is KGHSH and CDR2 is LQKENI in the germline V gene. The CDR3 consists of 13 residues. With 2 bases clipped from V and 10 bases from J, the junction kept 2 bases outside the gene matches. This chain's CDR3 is CASSPDRENVLTF. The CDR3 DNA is TGTGCCAGCTCACCAGACAGGGAGAACGTCCTGACTTTC.